This TCR beta chain was sequenced for a study of beta chain features in type 1 diabetes. The CDR3 sequence is 15 residues long. V gave up 0 bases and J gave up 6 bases, with 12 bases separating them. Germline assignment: CDR1 LNHDA and CDR2 SQIVND (reference sequence). The sequenced template was cDNA made from the entire isolated RNA. The table came from immunoSEQ multiplex PCR; TCRdb's copy has only in-frame clones and leaves some out. The table has fewer than 350,000 clones, under 8.5% seen once; the top ten hold under 1.3%. General observations from the study: Type 1 diabetes patients showed fewer insertions and more deletions at VDJ junctions.

This clone has only a few counts. Its antigen is currently unknown. Specimen: central memory CD4+ T cells from blood. The chain has TRBV19 and TRBJ2-4; D may be TRBD1 (5 bases). The TCR originated in a woman aged 18-30 years in good health. The CDR3 loop is CASSIDPVRGNIQYF. CDR3 nucleotides: TGTGCCAGTAGTATAGATCCCGTTAGGGGAAACATTCAGTACTTC.